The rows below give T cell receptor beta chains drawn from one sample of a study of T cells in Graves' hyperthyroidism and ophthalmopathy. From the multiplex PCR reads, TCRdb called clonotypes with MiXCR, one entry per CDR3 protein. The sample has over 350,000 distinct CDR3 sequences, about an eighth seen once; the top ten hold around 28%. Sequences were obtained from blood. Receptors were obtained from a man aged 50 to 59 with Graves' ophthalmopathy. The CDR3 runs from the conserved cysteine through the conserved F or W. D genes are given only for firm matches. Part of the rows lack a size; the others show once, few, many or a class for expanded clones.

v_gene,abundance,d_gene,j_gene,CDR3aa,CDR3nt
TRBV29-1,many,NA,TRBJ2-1,CSVDARWGPYEQFF,TGCAGCGTTGATGCTAGGTGGGGTCCGTATGAGCAGTTCTTC
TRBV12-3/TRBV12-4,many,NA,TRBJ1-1,CASSLFGDTEAFF,TGTGCCAGCAGTTTATTCGGGGACACTGAAGCTTTCTTT
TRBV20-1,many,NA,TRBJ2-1,CSATDSRGSYNEQFF,TGCAGTGCCACCGATAGTCGAGGCTCCTACAATGAGCAGTTCTTC
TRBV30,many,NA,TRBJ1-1,CAWVRLGVRGSTEAFF,TGTGCCTGGGTAAGGTTGGGAGTGCGCGGTAGTACTGAAGCTTTCTTT
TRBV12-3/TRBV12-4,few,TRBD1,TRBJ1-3,CASSARDSGNTIYF,TGTGCCAGCAGTGCCCGGGACAGTGGAAACACCATATATTTT
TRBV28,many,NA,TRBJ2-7,CASSRSGPEPHEQYF,TGTGCCAGCAGTAGGAGCGGGCCCGAACCCCACGAGCAGTACTTC
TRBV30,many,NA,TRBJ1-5,CAWSVGRNQPQHF,TGTGCCTGGAGTGTTGGGCGCAATCAGCCCCAGCATTTT
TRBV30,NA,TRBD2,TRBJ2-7,CAWSGGSSYEQYF,TGTGCCTGGTCGGGCGGGAGCTCCTACGAGCAGTACTTC
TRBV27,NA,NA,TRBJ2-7,CASSPMGTLYEQYF,TGTGCCAGCAGTCCGATGGGCACCCTCTACGAGCAGTACTTC
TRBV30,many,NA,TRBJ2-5,CAWSVYNYQYF,TGTGCCTGGAGTGTATATAACTACCAGTACTTC
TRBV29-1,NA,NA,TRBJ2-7,CSAEGQGGSYEQYF,TGCAGCGCTGAAGGCCAGGGAGGCTCCTACGAGCAGTACTTC
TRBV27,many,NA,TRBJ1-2,CASSLGGFSTNYGYTF,TGTGCCAGCAGTTTGGGTGGATTCTCGACTAACTATGGCTACACCTTC
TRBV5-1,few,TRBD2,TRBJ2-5,CASSEGLADLQTQYF,TGCGCCAGCAGCGAGGGACTAGCGGACCTCCAGACCCAGTACTTC
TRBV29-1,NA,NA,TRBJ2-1,CSVRDRRRNEQFF,TGCAGCGTCAGAGACAGGAGGAGGAATGAGCAGTTCTTC
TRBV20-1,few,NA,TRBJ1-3,CSARVTGNTIYF,TGCAGTGCTAGAGTTACAGGGAACACCATATATTTT
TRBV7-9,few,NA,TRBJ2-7,CASSLVSTGDSEQYF,TGTGCCAGCAGCTTAGTGAGTACGGGGGACTCCGAGCAGTACTTC
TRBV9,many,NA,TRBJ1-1,CASSVAGHLYGWYTEAFF,TGTGCCAGCAGCGTAGCAGGACATTTATACGGGTGGTACACTGAAGCTTTCTTT
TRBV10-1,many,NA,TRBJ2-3,CASSERGVNGDTQYF,TGCGCCAGCAGTGAACGGGGAGTGAATGGGGATACGCAGTATTTT
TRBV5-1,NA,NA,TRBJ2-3,CASSFIGESDTQYF,TGCGCCAGCAGCTTTATCGGGGAGTCAGATACGCAGTATTTT
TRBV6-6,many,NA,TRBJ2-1,CASSYSRSSYNEQFF,TGTGCCAGCAGTTACTCAAGGAGCTCCTACAATGAGCAGTTCTTC
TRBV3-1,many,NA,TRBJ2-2,CASSQGGYAGELFF,TGTGCCAGCAGCCAAGGGGGTTATGCCGGGGAGCTGTTTTTT
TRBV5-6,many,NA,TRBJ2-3,CASSLSRYRTDTQYF,TGTGCCAGCAGCTTGTCAAGATACCGCACAGATACGCAGTATTTT
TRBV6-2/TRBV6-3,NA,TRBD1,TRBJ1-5,CASRWTGDSNQPQHF,TGTGCCAGCAGATGGACAGGGGATAGCAATCAGCCCCAGCATTTT
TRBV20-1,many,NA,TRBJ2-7,CSARPERYEQYF,TGCAGTGCTAGGCCCGAACGTTACGAGCAGTACTTC
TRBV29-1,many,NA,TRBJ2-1,CSVLPARSSYNEQFF,TGCAGCGTTCTCCCAGCGAGGAGCTCCTACAATGAGCAGTTCTTC
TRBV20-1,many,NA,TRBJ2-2,CSARDLETGELFF,TGCAGTGCTAGAGATCTGGAGACCGGGGAGCTGTTTTTT
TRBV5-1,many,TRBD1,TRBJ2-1,CASSLGQDYNEQFF,TGCGCCAGCAGTCTGGGACAGGACTACAATGAGCAGTTCTTC
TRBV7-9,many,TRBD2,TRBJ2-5,CASSFSGTWETQYF,TGTGCCAGCAGCTTTAGCGGGACCTGGGAGACCCAGTACTTC
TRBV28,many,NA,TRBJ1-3,CASSLPGTQSGNTIYF,TGTGCCAGCAGTTTACCAGGGACACAATCTGGAAACACCATATATTTT
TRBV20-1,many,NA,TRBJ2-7,CSARKADMYEQYF,TGCAGTGCTAGAAAAGCGGACATGTACGAGCAGTACTTC
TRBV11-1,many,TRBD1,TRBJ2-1,CASSLAVVGTGEFSYNEQFF,TGTGCCAGCAGCTTAGCGGTGGTGGGGACAGGGGAGTTCTCCTACAATGAGCAGTTCTTC
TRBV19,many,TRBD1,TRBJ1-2,CASLYRGQKNYGYTF,TGTGCCAGCCTCTATAGGGGACAGAAAAACTATGGCTACACCTTC
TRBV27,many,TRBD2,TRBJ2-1,CASRSGTSFYNEQFF,TGTGCCAGCAGATCCGGGACTAGCTTTTACAATGAGCAGTTCTTC
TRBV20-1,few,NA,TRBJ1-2,CSASIGFYGYTF,TGCAGTGCTAGTATAGGGTTCTATGGCTACACCTTC
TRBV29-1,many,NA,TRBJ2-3,CSVTRGVGTDTQYF,TGCAGCGTTACTCGGGGAGTCGGCACAGATACGCAGTATTTT
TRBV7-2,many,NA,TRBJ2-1,CASSETSSYNEQFF,TGTGCCAGCAGTGAGACAAGCTCCTACAATGAGCAGTTCTTC
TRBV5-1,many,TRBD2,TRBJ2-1,CASSLEPAGAGYNEQFF,TGCGCCAGCAGCTTGGAACCAGCGGGAGCGGGATACAATGAGCAGTTCTTC
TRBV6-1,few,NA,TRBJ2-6,CASSVQGAGANVLTF,TGTGCCAGCAGTGTACAGGGAGCTGGGGCCAACGTCCTGACTTTC
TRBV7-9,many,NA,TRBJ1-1,CASSPVSWTEAFF,TGTGCCAGCAGCCCTGTCTCGTGGACTGAAGCTTTCTTT
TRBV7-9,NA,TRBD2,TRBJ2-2,CASSSPTSGTGELFF,TGTGCCAGCAGCTCCCCTACTAGCGGGACAGGGGAGCTGTTTTTT
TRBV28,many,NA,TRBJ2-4,CASSLVTGAKNIQYF,TGTGCCAGCAGTTTGGTCACGGGAGCCAAAAACATTCAGTACTTC
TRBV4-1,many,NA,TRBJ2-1,CASSFEQGREQFF,TGCGCCAGCAGCTTTGAACAGGGTAGGGAGCAGTTCTTC
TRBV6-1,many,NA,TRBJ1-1,CASRNRGRNTEAFF,TGTGCCAGCAGAAATCGGGGACGGAACACTGAAGCTTTCTTT
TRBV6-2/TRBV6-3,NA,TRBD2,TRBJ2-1,CASSYGGGGTNEQFF,TGTGCCAGCAGTTACGGCGGGGGGGGGACCAATGAGCAGTTCTTC
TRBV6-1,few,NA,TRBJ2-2,CASSEDPYTGELFF,TGTGCCAGCAGTGAAGATCCGTACACCGGGGAGCTGTTTTTT
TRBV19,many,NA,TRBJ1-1,CASSKDRARGNTEAFF,TGTGCCAGTAGTAAAGATAGAGCGCGGGGGAACACTGAAGCTTTCTTT
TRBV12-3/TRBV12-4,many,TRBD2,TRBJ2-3,CASSIAGGSTDTQYF,TGTGCCAGCAGTATAGCGGGAGGAAGCACAGATACGCAGTATTTT
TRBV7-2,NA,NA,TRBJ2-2,CASSLADSANTGELFF,TGTGCCAGCAGCTTAGCTGATTCGGCGAACACCGGGGAGCTGTTTTTT
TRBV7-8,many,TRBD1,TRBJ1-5,CASSKTGVQPQHF,TGTGCCAGCAGCAAAACAGGGGTGCAGCCCCAGCATTTT
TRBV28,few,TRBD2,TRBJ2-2,CASSFSGLANLAGELFF,TGTGCCAGCAGTTTTTCCGGACTAGCGAATTTGGCCGGGGAGCTGTTTTTT
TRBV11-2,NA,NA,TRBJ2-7,CASSLAGGLAYEQYF,TGTGCCAGCAGCTTAGCGGGGGGCCTGGCCTACGAGCAGTACTTC
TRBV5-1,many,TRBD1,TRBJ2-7,CASSSDRAYEQYF,TGTGCCAGCAGCTCTGACAGGGCCTACGAGCAGTACTTC
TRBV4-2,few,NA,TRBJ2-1,CASSQEGAPYNEQFF,TGTGCCAGCAGCCAAGAGGGGGCGCCATACAATGAGCAGTTCTTC
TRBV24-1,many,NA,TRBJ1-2,CATSDPGRGPGYTF,TGTGCCACCAGTGATCCCGGACGGGGACCTGGCTACACCTTC